This T cell receptor (beta chain) was recorded in a study of blood T cell repertoires in COVID-19. Turning to the study itself: COVID-19 samples, acute and convalescent, were from the United States, Italy and Spain.

This table comes from immunoSEQ multiplex PCR, and its TCRdb copy is limited to in-frame clones, with some not included. The sample yields around 12,000 clones, 88% seen once. The table lists this clone with a count of one. Germline CDR1 MNHNS, CDR2 SASEGT. Trimming took 2 bases from V and 0 from J; bases not matched to a gene: 7. The CDR3 spans 17 residues. The specimen sequenced was peripheral blood. The TCR sequence derives from a human donor in a cohort sampled during active COVID-19. This sequence joins TRBV6-1 and TRBJ1-5, with 7 bases matching TRBD1. In DNA form, the CDR3 reads TGTGCCAGCAGTGAATACTGGGGACAGAGTAGCAATCAGCCCCAGCATTTT. This sequence encodes CASSEYWGQSSNQPQHF.